Detailed here is one T cell receptor (beta chain). The antigen is not known. The record originates from a study of T cell responses to AZD1222 COVID-19 vaccine. Study information: Combined were second doses at about 4 or about 12 weeks. Overall study results and limits: Dominant CD4 TCR responses targeted spike regions 160-218 and 743-854.

CDR1 is MGHDK and CDR2 is SYGVNS in the germline V gene. Germline trimming cut 4 bases from V and 0 bases from J; bases unmatched to any gene: 9. The CDR3 sequence is 17 residues long. Only in-frame clones appear in the TCRdb table, and some are missing; sequencing was by immunoSEQ multiplex PCR. The repertoire consists of about 160,000 clones, with 91% occurring once and the leading ten covering 1.9%. This chain uses TRBV25-1 with TRBJ1-5, with 7 bases lining up with TRBD1. The material was peripheral blood, obtained on day 0 of AZD1222 vaccination. This receptor was identified in an adult in good health. CDR3 nucleotides: TGTGCCAGCAGTGGCCGGGACAGAGAGAATAGCAATCAGCCCCAGCATTTT. It codes for CASSGRDRENSNQPQHF.